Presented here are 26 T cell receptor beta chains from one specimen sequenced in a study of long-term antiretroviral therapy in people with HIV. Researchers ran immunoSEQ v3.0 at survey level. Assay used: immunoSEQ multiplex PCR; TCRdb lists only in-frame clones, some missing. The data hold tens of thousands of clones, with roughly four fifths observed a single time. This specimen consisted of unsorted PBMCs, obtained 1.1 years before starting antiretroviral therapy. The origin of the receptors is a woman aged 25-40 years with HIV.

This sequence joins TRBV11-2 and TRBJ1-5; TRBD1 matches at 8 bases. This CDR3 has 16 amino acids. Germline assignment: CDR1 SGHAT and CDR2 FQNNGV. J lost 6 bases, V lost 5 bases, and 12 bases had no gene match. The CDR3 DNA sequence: TGTGCCAGCAGCATTTCGACAGGGGTGGGCAGTCAGCCCCAGCATTTT. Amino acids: CASSISTGVGSQPQHF. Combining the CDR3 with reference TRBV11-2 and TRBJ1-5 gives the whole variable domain EAGVAQSPRYKIIEKRQSVAFWCNPISGHATLYWYQQILGQGPKLLIQFQNNGVVDDSQLPKDRFSAERLKGVDSTLKIQPAKLEDSAVYLCASSISTGVGSQPQHFGDGTRLSIL.

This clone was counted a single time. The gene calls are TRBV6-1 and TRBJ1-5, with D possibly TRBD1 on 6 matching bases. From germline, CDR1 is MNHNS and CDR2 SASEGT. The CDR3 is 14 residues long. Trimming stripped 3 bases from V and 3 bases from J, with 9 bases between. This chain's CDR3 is CASSDRGFNQPQHF. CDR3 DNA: TGTGCCAGCAGTGACAGGGGATTCAATCAGCCCCAGCATTTT.

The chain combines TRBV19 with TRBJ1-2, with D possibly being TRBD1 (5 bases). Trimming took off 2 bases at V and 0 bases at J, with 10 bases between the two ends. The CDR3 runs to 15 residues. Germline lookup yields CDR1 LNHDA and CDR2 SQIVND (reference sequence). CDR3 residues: CASSIPQGANYGYTF. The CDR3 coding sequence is TGTGCCAGTAGTATACCCCAGGGTGCTAACTATGGCTACACCTTC.

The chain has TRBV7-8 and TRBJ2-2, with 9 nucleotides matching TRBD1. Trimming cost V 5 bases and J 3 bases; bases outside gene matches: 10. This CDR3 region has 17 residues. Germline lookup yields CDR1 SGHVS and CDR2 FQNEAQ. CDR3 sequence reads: CASSIRLRQGDTGELFF. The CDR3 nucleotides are TGTGCCAGCAGCATCCGTTTGAGACAGGGGGACACCGGGGAGCTGTTTTTT.

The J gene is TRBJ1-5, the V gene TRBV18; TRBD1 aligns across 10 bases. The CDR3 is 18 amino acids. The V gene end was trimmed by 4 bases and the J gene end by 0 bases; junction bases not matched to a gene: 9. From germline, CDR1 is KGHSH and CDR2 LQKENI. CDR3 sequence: CASSRQGASVNSNQPQHF. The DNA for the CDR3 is TGTGCCAGCTCACGACAGGGGGCCTCCGTCAATAGCAATCAGCCCCAGCATTTT.

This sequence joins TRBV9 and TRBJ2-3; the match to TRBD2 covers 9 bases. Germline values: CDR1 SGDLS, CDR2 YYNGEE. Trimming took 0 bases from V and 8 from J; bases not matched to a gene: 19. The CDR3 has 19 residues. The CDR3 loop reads CASSVDHLGWRGGGVTQYF. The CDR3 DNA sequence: TGTGCCAGCAGCGTAGATCATCTCGGGTGGCGGGGGGGTGGAGTTACGCAGTATTTT.

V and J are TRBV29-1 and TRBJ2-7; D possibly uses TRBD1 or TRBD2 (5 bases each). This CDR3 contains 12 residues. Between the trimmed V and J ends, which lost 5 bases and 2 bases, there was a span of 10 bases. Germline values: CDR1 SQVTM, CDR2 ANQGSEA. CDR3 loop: CSVYWGTYEQYF. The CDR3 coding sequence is TGCAGCGTTTACTGGGGGACCTACGAGCAGTACTTC.

CDR3 sequence: CASSLISGGEQFF. In DNA form, the CDR3 reads TGTGCCAGCAGCTTAATAAGCGGTGGTGAGCAGTTCTTC. The genes are TRBV7-3 and TRBJ2-1, with TRBD2 as a possible D gene (5 bases). The germline gives CDR1 SGHTA, CDR2 FQGTGA. The CDR3 contains 13 residues. The V end was cut by 1 base, the J end by 9 bases, with 10 bases between.

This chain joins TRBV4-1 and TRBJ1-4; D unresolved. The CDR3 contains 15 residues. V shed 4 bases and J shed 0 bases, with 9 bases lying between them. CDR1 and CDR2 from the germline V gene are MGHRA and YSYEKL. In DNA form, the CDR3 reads TGCGCCAGCAGCCGAGCCCTGGCAACTAATGAAAAACTGTTTTTT. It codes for CASSRALATNEKLFF.

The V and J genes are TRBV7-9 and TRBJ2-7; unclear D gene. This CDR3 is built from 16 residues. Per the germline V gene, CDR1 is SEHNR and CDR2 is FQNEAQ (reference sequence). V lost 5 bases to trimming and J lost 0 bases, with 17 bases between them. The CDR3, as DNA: TGTGCCAGCAGCCAAGATTCGCCGGTAAGCTCCTACGAGCAGTACGTC. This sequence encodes CASSQDSPVSSYEQYV.

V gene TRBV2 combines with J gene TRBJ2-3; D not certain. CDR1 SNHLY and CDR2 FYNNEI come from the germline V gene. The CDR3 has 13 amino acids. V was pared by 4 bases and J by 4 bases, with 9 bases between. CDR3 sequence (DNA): TGTGCCAGCAGTGCATCATTGGCAGATACGCAGTATTTT. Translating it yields CASSASLADTQYF.

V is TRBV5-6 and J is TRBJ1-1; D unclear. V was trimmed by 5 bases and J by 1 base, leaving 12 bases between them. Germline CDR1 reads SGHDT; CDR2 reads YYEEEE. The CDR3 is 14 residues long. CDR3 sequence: CASRWADGNTEAFF. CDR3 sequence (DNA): TGTGCCAGCAGGTGGGCGGATGGGAACACTGAAGCTTTCTTT. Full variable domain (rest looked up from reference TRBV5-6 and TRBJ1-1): DAGVTQSPTHLIKTRGQQVTLRCSPKSGHDTVSWYQQALGQGPQFIFQYYEEEERQRGNFPDRFSGHQFPNYSSELNVNALLLGDSALYLCASRWADGNTEAFFGQGTRLTVV.

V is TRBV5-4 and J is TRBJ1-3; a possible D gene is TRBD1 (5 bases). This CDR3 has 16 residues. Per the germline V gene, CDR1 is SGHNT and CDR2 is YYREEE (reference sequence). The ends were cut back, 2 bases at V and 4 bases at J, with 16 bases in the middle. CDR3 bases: TGTGCCAGCAGCTTTTTAAAAGGGGAGGCGGGAAACACCATATATTTT. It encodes CASSFLKGEAGNTIYF.

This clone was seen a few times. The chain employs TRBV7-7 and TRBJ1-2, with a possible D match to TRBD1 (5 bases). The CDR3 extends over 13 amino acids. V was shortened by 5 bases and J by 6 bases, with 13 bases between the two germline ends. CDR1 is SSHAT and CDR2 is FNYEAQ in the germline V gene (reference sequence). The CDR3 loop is CASSPLAGNGYTF. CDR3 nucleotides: TGTGCCAGCAGCCCCCTCGCAGGGAATGGCTACACCTTC.

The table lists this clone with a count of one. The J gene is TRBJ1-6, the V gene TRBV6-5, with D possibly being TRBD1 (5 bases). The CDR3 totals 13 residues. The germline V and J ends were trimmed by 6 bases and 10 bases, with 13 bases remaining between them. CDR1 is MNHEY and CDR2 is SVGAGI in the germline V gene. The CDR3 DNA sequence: TGTGCCAGCAGCCCGGGACCCGGATCACCCCTCCACTTT. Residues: CASSPGPGSPLHF.

The CDR3 DNA follows: TGTGCCTGGAGTGAGGGCTTAAGTTTGGCTGAAGCTTTCTTT. Translating gives CAWSEGLSLAEAFF. The chain joins TRBV30 to TRBJ1-1; D is undetermined. This CDR3 region has 14 residues. The V and J ends lost 1 base and 6 bases respectively, with 15 bases between them. In germline, CDR1 is GTSNPN, CDR2 SVGIG (reference sequence).

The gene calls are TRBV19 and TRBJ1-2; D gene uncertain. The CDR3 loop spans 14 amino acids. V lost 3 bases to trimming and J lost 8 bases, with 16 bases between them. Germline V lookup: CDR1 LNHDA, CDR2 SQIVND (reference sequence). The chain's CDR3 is CASSILIGAGGYTF. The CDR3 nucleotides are TGTGCCAGTAGTATTTTGATCGGAGCTGGCGGCTACACCTTC.

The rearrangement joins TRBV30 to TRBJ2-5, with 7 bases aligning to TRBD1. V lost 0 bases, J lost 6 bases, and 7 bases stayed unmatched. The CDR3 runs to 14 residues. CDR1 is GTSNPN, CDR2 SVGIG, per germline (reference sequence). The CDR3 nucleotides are TGTGCCTGGAGTGTGGGCAGGGGGATAAAGACCCAGTACTTC. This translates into CAWSVGRGIKTQYF.

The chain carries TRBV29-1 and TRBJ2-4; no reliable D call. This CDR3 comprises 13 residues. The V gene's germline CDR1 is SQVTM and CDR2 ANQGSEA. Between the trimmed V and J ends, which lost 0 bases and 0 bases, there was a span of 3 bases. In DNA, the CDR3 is TGCAGCGTTGAAGACCTAGCCAAAAACATTCAGTACTTC. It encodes CSVEDLAKNIQYF.

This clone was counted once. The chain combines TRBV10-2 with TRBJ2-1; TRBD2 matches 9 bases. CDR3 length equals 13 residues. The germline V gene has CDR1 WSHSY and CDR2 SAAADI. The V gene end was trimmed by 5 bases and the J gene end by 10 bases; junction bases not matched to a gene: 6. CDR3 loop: CASSISGGREQFF. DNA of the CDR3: TGCGCCAGCAGTATTAGCGGGGGTAGAGAGCAGTTCTTC.

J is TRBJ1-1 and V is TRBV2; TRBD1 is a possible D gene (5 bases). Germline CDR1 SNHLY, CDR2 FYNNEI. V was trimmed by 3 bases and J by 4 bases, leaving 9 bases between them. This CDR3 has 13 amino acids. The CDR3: CASSDGGFTEAFF. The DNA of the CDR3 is TGTGCCAGCAGTGACGGGGGTTTCACTGAAGCTTTCTTT.

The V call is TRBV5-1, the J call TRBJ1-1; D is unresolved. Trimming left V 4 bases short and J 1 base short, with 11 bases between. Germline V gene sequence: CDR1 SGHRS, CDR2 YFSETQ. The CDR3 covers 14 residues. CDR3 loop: CASSHEGGNTEAFF. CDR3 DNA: TGCGCCAGCAGCCACGAGGGTGGGAACACTGAAGCTTTCTTT. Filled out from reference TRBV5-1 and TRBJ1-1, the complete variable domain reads KAGVTQTPRYLIKTRGQQVTLSCSPISGHRSVSWYQQTPGQGLQFLFEYFSETQRNKGNFPGRFSGRQFSNSRSEMNVSTLELGDSALYLCASSHEGGNTEAFFGQGTRLTVV.

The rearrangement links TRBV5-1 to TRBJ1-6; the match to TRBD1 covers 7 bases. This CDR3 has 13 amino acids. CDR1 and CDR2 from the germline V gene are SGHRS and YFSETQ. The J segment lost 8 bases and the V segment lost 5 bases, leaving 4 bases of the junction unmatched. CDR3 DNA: TGCGCCAGCAGAGACAGGGTTGATTCACCCCTCCACTTT. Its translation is CASRDRVDSPLHF.

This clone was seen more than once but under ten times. As DNA, the CDR3 is TGTGCCAGTAGTATGGCCGGGGGTGGCTACACCTTC. Translated, it gives CASSMAGGGYTF. V and J are TRBV19 and TRBJ1-2, with D maybe TRBD1 (5 bases). Germline lookup yields CDR1 LNHDA and CDR2 SQIVND (reference sequence). Trimming removed 3 bases at V and 7 bases at J, with 9 bases between. The CDR3 sequence is 12 residues long.

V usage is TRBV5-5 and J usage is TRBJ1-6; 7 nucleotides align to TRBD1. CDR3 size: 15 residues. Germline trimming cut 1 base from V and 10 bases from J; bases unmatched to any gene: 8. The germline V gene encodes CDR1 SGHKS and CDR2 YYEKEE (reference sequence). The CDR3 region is CASSLYWTGRSPLHF. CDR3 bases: TGTGCCAGCAGCTTGTATTGGACAGGTCGATCACCCCTCCACTTT.

CDR3 sequence (DNA): TGTGCCAGCCGAATTAGCAGGCCCACAGATACGCAGTATTTT. Its protein product is CASRISRPTDTQYF. The V gene is TRBV5-5, the J gene TRBJ2-3; D is undetermined. Per the germline V gene, CDR1 is SGHKS and CDR2 is YYEKEE (reference sequence). The CDR3 has 14 residues. Deletions cut 7 bases from V and 2 bases from J, with 14 bases between.